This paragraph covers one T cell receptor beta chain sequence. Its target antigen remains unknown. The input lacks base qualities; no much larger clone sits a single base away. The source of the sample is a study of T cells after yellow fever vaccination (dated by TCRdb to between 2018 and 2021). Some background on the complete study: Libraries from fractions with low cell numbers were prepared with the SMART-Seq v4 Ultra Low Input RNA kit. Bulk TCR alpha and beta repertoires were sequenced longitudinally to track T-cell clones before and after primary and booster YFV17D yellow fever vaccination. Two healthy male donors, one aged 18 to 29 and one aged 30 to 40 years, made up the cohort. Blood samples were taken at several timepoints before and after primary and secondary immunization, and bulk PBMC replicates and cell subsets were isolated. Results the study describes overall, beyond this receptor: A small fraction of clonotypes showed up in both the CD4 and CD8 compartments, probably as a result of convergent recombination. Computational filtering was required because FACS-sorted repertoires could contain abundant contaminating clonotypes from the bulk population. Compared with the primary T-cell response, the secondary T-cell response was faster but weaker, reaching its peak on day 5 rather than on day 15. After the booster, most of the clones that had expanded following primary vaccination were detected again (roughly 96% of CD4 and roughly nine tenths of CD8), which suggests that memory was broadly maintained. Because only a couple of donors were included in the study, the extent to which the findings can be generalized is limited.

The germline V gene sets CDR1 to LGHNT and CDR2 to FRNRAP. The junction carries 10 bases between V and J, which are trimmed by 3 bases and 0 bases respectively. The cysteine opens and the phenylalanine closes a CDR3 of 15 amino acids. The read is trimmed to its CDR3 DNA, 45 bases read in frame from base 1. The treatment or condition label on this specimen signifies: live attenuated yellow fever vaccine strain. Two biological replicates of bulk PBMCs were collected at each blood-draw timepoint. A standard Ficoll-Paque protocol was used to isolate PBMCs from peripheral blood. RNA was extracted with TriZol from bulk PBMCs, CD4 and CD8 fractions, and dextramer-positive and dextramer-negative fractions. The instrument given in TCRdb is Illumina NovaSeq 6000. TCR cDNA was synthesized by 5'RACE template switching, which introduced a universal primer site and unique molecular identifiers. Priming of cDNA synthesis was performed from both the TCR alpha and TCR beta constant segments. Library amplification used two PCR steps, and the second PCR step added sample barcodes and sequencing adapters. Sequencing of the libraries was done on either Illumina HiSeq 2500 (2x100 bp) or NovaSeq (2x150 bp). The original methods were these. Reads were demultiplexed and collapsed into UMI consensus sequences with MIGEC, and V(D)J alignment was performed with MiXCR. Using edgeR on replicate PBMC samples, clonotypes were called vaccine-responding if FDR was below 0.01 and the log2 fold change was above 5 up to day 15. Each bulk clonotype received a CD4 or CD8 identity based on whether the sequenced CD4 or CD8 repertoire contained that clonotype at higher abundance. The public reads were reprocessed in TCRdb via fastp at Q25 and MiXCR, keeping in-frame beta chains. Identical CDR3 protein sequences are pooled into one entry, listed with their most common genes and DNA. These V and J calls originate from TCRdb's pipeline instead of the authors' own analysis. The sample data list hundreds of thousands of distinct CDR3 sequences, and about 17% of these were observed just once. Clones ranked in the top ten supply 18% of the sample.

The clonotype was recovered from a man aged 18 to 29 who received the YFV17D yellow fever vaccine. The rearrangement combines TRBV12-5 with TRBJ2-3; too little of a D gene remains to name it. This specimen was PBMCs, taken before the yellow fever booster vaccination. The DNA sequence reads TGTGCTAGTGGTTTTATCCCAGCCAGCACAGATACGCAGTATTTT. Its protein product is CASGFIPASTDTQYF.